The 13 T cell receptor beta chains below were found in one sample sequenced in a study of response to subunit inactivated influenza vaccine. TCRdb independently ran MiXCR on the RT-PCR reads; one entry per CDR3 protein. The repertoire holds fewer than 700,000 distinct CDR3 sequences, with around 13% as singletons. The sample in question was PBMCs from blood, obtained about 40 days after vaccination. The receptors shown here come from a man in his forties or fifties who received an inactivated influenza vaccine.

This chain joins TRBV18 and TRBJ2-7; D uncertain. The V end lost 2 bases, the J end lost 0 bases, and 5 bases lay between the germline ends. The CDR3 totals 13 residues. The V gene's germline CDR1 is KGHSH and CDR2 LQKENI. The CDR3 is CASSPNHSYEQYF. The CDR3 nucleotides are TGTGCCAGCTCACCAAACCACTCCTACGAGCAGTACTTC.

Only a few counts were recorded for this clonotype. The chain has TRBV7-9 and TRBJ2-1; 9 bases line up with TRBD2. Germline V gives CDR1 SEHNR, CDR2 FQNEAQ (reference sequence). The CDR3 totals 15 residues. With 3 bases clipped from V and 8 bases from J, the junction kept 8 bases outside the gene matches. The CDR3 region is CASSFLREGPDEQFF. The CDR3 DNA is TGTGCCAGCAGCTTTCTGCGGGAGGGCCCCGATGAGCAGTTCTTC.

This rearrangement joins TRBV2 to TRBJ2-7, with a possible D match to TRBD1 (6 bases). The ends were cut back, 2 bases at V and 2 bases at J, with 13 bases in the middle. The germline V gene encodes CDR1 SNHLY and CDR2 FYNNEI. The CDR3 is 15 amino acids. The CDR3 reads CASSESWTDPYEQYF. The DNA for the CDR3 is TGTGCCAGCAGTGAAAGCTGGACAGACCCCTACGAGCAGTACTTC. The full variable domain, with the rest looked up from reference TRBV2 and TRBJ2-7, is EPEVTQTPSHQVTQMGQEVILRCVPISNHLYFYWYRQILGQKVEFLVSFYNNEISEKSEIFDDQFSVERPDGSNFTLKIRSTKLEDSAMYFCASSESWTDPYEQYFGPGTRLTVT.

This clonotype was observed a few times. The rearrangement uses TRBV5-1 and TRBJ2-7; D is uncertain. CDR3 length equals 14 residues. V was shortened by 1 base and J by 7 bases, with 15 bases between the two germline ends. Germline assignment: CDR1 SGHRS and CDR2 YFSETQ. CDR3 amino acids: CASSLSQPSAEQYF. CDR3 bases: TGCGCCAGCAGCTTGAGCCAGCCGTCTGCAGAGCAGTACTTC. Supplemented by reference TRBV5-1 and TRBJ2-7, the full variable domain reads KAGVTQTPRYLIKTRGQQVTLSCSPISGHRSVSWYQQTPGQGLQFLFEYFSETQRNKGNFPGRFSGRQFSNSRSEMNVSTLELGDSALYLCASSLSQPSAEQYFGPGTRLTVT.

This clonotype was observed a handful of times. In DNA form, the CDR3 reads TGTGCCAGCAGCTTACTGGTTCCTAGCGGGAGTGCCTCTGGGGCCAACGTCCTGACTTTC. Translating it yields CASSLLVPSGSASGANVLTF. V gene TRBV11-2 combines with J gene TRBJ2-6; 10 nucleotides match TRBD2. The V and J ends lost 2 bases and 0 bases, in that order; junction bases with no gene match: 10. Per the germline V gene, CDR1 is SGHAT and CDR2 is FQNNGV. The CDR3 sequence is 20 residues long.

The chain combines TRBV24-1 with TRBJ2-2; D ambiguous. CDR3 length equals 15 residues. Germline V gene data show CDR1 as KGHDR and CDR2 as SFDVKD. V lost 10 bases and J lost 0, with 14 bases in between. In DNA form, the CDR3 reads TGTGCCACGAGGCCGAGACACGCGAACACCGGGGAGCTGTTTTTT. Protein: CATRPRHANTGELFF.

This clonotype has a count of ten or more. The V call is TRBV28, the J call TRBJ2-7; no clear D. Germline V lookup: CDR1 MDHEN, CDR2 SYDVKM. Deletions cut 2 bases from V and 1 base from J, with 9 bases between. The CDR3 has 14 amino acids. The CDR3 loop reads CASSLGGRSYEQYF. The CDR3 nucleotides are TGTGCCAGCAGTTTAGGTGGCAGATCCTACGAGCAGTACTTC. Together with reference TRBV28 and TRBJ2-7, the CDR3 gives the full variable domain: DVKVTQSSRYLVKRTGEKVFLECVQDMDHENMFWYRQDPGLGLRLIYFSYDVKMKEKGDIPEGYSVSREKKERFSLILESASTNQTSMYLCASSLGGRSYEQYFGPGTRLTVT.

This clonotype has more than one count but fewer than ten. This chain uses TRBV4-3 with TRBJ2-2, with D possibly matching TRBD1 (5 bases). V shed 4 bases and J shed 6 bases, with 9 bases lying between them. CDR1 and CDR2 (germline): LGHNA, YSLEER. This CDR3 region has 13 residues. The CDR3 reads CASSLDSAGELFF. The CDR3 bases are TGCGCCAGCAGCCTAGACAGCGCCGGGGAGCTGTTTTTT.

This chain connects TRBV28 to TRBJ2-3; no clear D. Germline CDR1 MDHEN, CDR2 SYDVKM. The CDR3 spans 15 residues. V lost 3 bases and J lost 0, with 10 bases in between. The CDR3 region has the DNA TGTGCCAGCAGTTTTCGGGTCGGTAGCACAGATACGCAGTATTTT. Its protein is CASSFRVGSTDTQYF.

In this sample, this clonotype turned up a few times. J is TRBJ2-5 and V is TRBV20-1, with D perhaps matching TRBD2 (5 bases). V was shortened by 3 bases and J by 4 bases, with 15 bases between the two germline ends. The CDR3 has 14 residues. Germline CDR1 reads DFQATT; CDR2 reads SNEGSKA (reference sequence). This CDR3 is CSARKLEERETQYF. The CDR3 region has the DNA TGCAGTGCTAGGAAACTAGAAGAGAGAGAGACCCAGTACTTC.

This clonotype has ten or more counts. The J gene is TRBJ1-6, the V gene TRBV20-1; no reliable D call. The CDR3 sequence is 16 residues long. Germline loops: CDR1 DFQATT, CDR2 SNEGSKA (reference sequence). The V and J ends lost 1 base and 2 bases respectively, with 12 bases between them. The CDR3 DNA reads TGCAGTGCTAGAGGGACGCGGTGGACCTATAATTCACCCCTCCACTTT. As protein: CSARGTRWTYNSPLHF.

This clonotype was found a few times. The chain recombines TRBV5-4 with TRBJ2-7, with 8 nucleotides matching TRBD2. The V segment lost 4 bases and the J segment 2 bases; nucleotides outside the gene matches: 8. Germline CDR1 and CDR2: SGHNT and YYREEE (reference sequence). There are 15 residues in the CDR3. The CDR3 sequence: CASSETSGKPYEQYF. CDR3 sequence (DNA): TGTGCCAGCAGCGAAACTAGCGGAAAGCCCTACGAGCAGTACTTC. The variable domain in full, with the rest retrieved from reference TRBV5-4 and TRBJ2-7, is ETGVTQSPTHLIKTRGQQVTLRCSSQSGHNTVSWYQQALGQGPQFIFQYYREEENGRGNFPPRFSGLQFPNYSSELNVNALELDDSALYLCASSETSGKPYEQYFGPGTRLTVT.

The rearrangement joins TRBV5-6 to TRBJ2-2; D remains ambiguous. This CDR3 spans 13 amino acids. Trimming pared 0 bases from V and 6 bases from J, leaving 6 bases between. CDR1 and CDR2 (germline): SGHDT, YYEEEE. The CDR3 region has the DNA TGTGCCAGCAGCTTGGCCCCGGCCGGGGAGCTGTTTTTT. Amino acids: CASSLAPAGELFF.